Each of the 31 T cell receptor beta chains below was sequenced from the same sample in a study of cytomegalovirus exposure and HLA in healthy donors. Primers included in the PCR were 60 Vbeta and 13 Jbeta primers. Method: immunoSEQ multiplex PCR; TCRdb's copy keeps in-frame clones and lacks some. This sample has about 210,000 clones, with approximately 86% found just once. Sequencing was carried out using PBMCs. These receptors came from a boy aged 2 to 10 in good health and CMV-seronegative.

The CDR3 region has the DNA TGTGCCAGCAGCTTTGGAGGGTTAAGCGGCGCCTACGAGCAGTACTTC. Translated, it gives CASSFGGLSGAYEQYF. The chain couples TRBV11-2 to TRBJ2-7; a weak D match, TRBD2 (6 bases). The V end was cut by 3 bases, the J end by 2 bases, with 17 bases between. The CDR3 has 16 amino acids. The germline gives CDR1 SGHAT, CDR2 FQNNGV.

The J gene is TRBJ1-5, the V gene TRBV7-2; no clear D. Trimming cost V 4 bases and J 5 bases, with 18 bases left between them. Germline V gives CDR1 SGHTA, CDR2 FQGNSA. This CDR3 is built from 16 residues. The CDR3 loop is CASSSDPLVRDQPQHF. In DNA, the CDR3 is TGTGCCAGCAGCTCCGATCCTCTGGTTCGGGATCAGCCCCAGCATTTT.

CDR3 sequence: CASSSMRQGRETQYF. The DNA of the CDR3 is TGTGCCAGCAGTTCGATGAGACAGGGCCGCGAGACCCAGTACTTC. The rearrangement joins TRBV28 to TRBJ2-5; 7 bases fit TRBD1. The CDR3 extends over 15 amino acids. The V gene's germline CDR1 is MDHEN and CDR2 SYDVKM. The junction had 10 bases not matched to a gene; V was cut back by 4 bases and J by 5 bases.

In its sample, this clone was seen once. The chain recombines TRBV11-2 with TRBJ2-2; TRBD1 aligns across 10 bases. CDR1 SGHAT and CDR2 FQNNGV come from the germline V gene. V gave up 10 bases and J gave up 6 bases; unmatched junction bases: 8. The CDR3 has 14 amino acids. The CDR3 sequence is CATGTGVMSGELFF. The CDR3 coding sequence is TGTGCCACAGGGACAGGGGTTATGTCCGGGGAGCTGTTTTTT. The complete variable domain, with remaining parts taken from reference TRBV11-2 and TRBJ2-2, reads EAGVAQSPRYKIIEKRQSVAFWCNPISGHATLYWYQQILGQGPKLLIQFQNNGVVDDSQLPKDRFSAERLKGVDSTLKIQPAKLEDSAVYLCATGTGVMSGELFFGEGSRLTVL.

V usage is TRBV10-3 and J usage is TRBJ2-3; D is unclear. CDR3 length: 15 amino acids. Trimming stripped 0 bases from V and 0 bases from J, with 7 bases between. From germline, CDR1 is ENHRY and CDR2 SYGVKD. For the CDR3, the DNA is TGTGCCATCAGTGAGTCGATTACTAGCACAGATACGCAGTATTTT. Its protein product is CAISESITSTDTQYF.

This clone was observed a single time. This rearrangement joins TRBV28 to TRBJ1-6; D perhaps matches TRBD1 (6 bases). Trimming shortened V by 10 bases and J by 7 bases, and 14 bases separated the two germline ends. CDR1 is MDHEN, CDR2 SYDVKM, per germline. The length of the CDR3 is 13 residues. CDR3 loop: CATGGQTNSPLHF. CDR3 sequence (DNA): TGTGCCACTGGAGGACAGACCAATTCACCCCTCCACTTT.

This chain uses TRBV5-1 with TRBJ2-5; D is uncertain. The CDR3 consists of 14 residues. V lost 2 bases and J lost 0, with 8 bases in between. Germline CDR1 reads SGHRS; CDR2 reads YFSETQ. The CDR3 region has the DNA TGCGCCAGCAGCTTCTCGACTGACCAAGAGACCCAGTACTTC. Translated: CASSFSTDQETQYF.

This chain uses TRBV5-1 with TRBJ2-1, with TRBD2 matching over 9 bases. Trimming removed 1 base from V and 5 bases from J; junction bases left unmatched: 4. Germline lookup yields CDR1 SGHRS and CDR2 YFSETQ. This CDR3 is built from 15 residues. The CDR3 region has the DNA TGCGCCAGCAGCTTGACGCCTAGCGGGGACAATGAGCAGTTCTTC. Protein: CASSLTPSGDNEQFF.

The CDR3 DNA sequence: TGTGCCAGCAGCCAAGGACTAGCGGGGAGAGATACGCAGTATTTT. Its protein is CASSQGLAGRDTQYF. This rearrangement joins TRBV7-3 to TRBJ2-3, with 12 bases identical to TRBD2. CDR3 size: 15 residues. V lost 5 bases, J lost 5 bases, and 5 bases stayed unmatched. The germline gives CDR1 SGHTA, CDR2 FQGTGA.

For this clone: One end of the junction is discordant with germline, which a read error may explain. The chain carries TRBV7-9 and TRBJ2-1; TRBD2 matches 16 bases. Germline V CDR1 and CDR2: SEHNR, FQNEAQ (reference sequence). This CDR3 contains 19 residues. Written as DNA, the CDR3 is TGTTCCAGCAGCTTCCCGGGGACTAGCGGGGGGGTTATTGACAATGAGCAGTTCTTC. Protein sequence: CSSSFPGTSGGVIDNEQFF.

The chain joins TRBV6-1 to TRBJ1-5; D is uncertain. There are 12 residues in the CDR3. Germline CDR1 MNHNS, CDR2 SASEGT. V lost 8 bases, J lost 4 bases, and 9 bases lay in between. CDR3 bases: TGTGCCAGCCGTGTGGAGAATCAGCCCCAGCATTTT. This encodes CASRVENQPQHF.

This sequence joins TRBV14 and TRBJ2-3; 15 bases map to TRBD2. The junction had 4 bases not matched to a gene; V was cut back by 2 bases and J by 1 base. CDR1 SGHDN and CDR2 FVKESK come from the germline V gene. This CDR3 comprises 18 residues. DNA of the CDR3: TGTGCCAGCAGCCAACCGGGACTAGCGGGGGGAGGCACAGATACGCAGTATTTT. The encoded protein is CASSQPGLAGGGTDTQYF.

The CDR3 sequence is CASSVDRDSGRARYEQFF. The CDR3 DNA reads TGTGCCAGCAGCGTAGATAGAGATAGCGGGAGGGCGCGTTATGAGCAGTTCTTC. The chain links TRBV9 to TRBJ2-1; 11 bases fit TRBD2. Trimming cost V 0 bases and J 8 bases; bases outside gene matches: 13. Germline V CDR1 and CDR2: SGDLS, YYNGEE. The CDR3 is made up of 18 amino acids.

This clone was recorded once. This chain uses TRBV11-2 with TRBJ2-3, with D possibly TRBD2 on 6 matching bases. CDR1 is SGHAT, CDR2 FQNNGV, per germline. The CDR3 extends over 16 amino acids. V was cut by 3 bases and J by 2 bases, with 15 bases left in between. This chain's CDR3 is CASSLVLAIVTDTQYF. CDR3 sequence (DNA): TGTGCCAGCAGCTTGGTCCTAGCGATTGTCACAGATACGCAGTATTTT.

CDR3 residues: CASSLADRATDTQYF. The CDR3 nucleotides are TGTGCCAGCAGCTTGGCCGACAGGGCTACAGATACGCAGTATTTT. The rearrangement joins TRBV5-4 to TRBJ2-3; TRBD1 aligns across 7 bases. CDR1 is SGHNT, CDR2 YYREEE, per germline (reference sequence). This CDR3 region has 15 residues. With V trimmed by 0 bases and J by 3 bases, 4 bases remained unmatched.

V and J are TRBV6-1 and TRBJ2-3, with 7 bases that match TRBD1. V lost 4 bases, J lost 1 base, and 8 bases stayed unmatched. Per the germline V gene, CDR1 is MNHNS and CDR2 is SASEGT. This CDR3 is built from 16 residues. CDR3 DNA sequence: TGTGCCAGCAGTGGTCGACAGGGTGCGGGCACAGATACGCAGTATTTT. As protein: CASSGRQGAGTDTQYF.

CDR3: CANWTERETEAFF. The CDR3 nucleotides are TGTGCCAACTGGACAGAAAGGGAGACTGAAGCTTTCTTT. The chain has TRBV10-3 and TRBJ1-1; D perhaps matches TRBD1 (6 bases). Germline V gene lookup returns CDR1 ENHRY and CDR2 SYGVKD. The germline V and J ends were trimmed by 10 bases and 5 bases, with 17 bases remaining between them. This CDR3 spans 13 amino acids.

This chain links TRBV19 with TRBJ2-2; tentatively, D is TRBD1 (5 bases). Germline assignment: CDR1 LNHDA and CDR2 SQIVND (reference sequence). This CDR3 is built from 14 residues. Trimming took off 4 bases at V and 3 bases at J, with 9 bases between the two ends. CDR3 sequence (DNA): TGTGCCAGTAGTAAAGGGGTACACACCGGGGAGCTGTTTTTT. Translating gives CASSKGVHTGELFF.

The chain recombines TRBV5-1 with TRBJ2-7; 10 positions agree with TRBD2. The J segment lost 2 bases and the V segment lost 4 bases, leaving 21 bases of the junction unmatched. The CDR3 runs 20 residues. Per germline, CDR1 SGHRS and CDR2 YFSETQ. CDR3 DNA: TGCGCCAGCAGCACTAATCCGGTCACAGAGTTAGCGGGAGGTCCCTACGAGCAGTACTTC. Its translation: CASSTNPVTELAGGPYEQYF.

The chain combines TRBV28 with TRBJ1-1; D may be TRBD1 (6 bases). CDR1 and CDR2 (germline): MDHEN, SYDVKM. The CDR3 has 11 amino acids. The V gene lost 6 bases and the J gene lost 4 bases, with 6 bases spanning the gap. This CDR3 reads CASRQGTEAFF. The DNA for the CDR3 is TGTGCCAGCAGACAGGGCACTGAAGCTTTCTTT. The variable domain in full, completed from reference TRBV28 and TRBJ1-1, reads DVKVTQSSRYLVKRTGEKVFLECVQDMDHENMFWYRQDPGLGLRLIYFSYDVKMKEKGDIPEGYSVSREKKERFSLILESASTNQTSMYLCASRQGTEAFFGQGTRLTVV.

The chain has TRBV7-9 and TRBJ1-3, with 8 bases fitting TRBD1. With V trimmed by 5 bases and J by 4 bases, 7 bases remained unmatched. Germline loops: CDR1 SEHNR, CDR2 FQNEAQ (reference sequence). This CDR3 has 15 amino acids. The chain's CDR3 is CASSPDRGAGNTIYF. DNA for the CDR3: TGTGCCAGCAGCCCAGACAGGGGTGCGGGAAACACCATATATTTT.

The chain joins TRBV5-1 to TRBJ1-4, with D perhaps TRBD1 (6 bases). The CDR3 is 17 amino acids. Between the trimmed V and J ends, which lost 0 bases and 0 bases, there was a span of 12 bases. Germline values: CDR1 SGHRS, CDR2 YFSETQ. The CDR3 spells CASSLVGQQATNEKLFF. The CDR3 DNA sequence: TGCGCCAGCAGCTTGGTAGGACAGCAGGCAACTAATGAAAAACTGTTTTTT.

This CDR3 is CASSPRGISTQYF. The DNA for the CDR3 is TGCGCCAGCAGTCCGAGGGGGATTAGTACGCAGTATTTT. The V call is TRBV10-1, the J call TRBJ2-3; tentatively, D is TRBD1 (6 bases). This CDR3 is 13 amino acids long. Germline CDR1 is WNHNN and CDR2 is SYGVQD (reference sequence). Trimming took 5 bases from V and 8 from J, leaving 14 bases between them.

CDR3 coding DNA: TGTGCCAGCAGCCTGGGACTAGCGGGAGACGAGCAGTACTTC. This gives the protein CASSLGLAGDEQYF. The V call is TRBV7-3, the J call TRBJ2-7; 14 positions match TRBD2. V shed 5 bases, J shed 5 bases, and the junction held 2 bases outside the gene matches. The CDR3 is 14 residues long. The germline gives CDR1 SGHTA, CDR2 FQGTGA.

The V call is TRBV15, the J call TRBJ2-4; maybe TRBD2 (5 bases). The CDR3 is 18 residues long. Germline-derived CDR1 and CDR2 are LNHNV and YYDKDF (reference sequence). Trimming shortened V by 0 bases and J by 9 bases, and 24 bases separated the two germline ends. CDR3 DNA: TGTGCCACCAGCAGAGATTTACCGGGAAGGGCCCTAATCGGCATTCAGTACTTC. Translated: CATSRDLPGRALIGIQYF.

The chain is built from TRBV11-2 and TRBJ1-4; 7 positions match TRBD1. Germline assignment: CDR1 SGHAT and CDR2 FQNNGV. Losses at the gene ends were 5 bases for V and 9 bases for J; bases not matched to a gene: 6. This CDR3 has 13 residues. CDR3 DNA: TGTGCCAGCAGCCCTACAGGGGCCAAAAAACTGTTTTTT. Its protein is CASSPTGAKKLFF.

The chain recombines TRBV4-1 with TRBJ2-1, with D tentatively TRBD2 (7 bases). The germline gives CDR1 MGHRA, CDR2 YSYEKL. V was pared by 4 bases and J by 2 bases, with 12 bases between. CDR3 length: 15 amino acids. The CDR3, as DNA: TGCGCCAGCAGCCGATGGGGGGGCCCCTACAATGAGCAGTTCTTC. Its protein is CASSRWGGPYNEQFF.

The V and J genes are TRBV28 and TRBJ2-1; 8 positions agree with TRBD2. The V gene's germline CDR1 is MDHEN and CDR2 SYDVKM. The CDR3 runs 12 residues. V lost 7 bases, J lost 7 bases, and 3 bases stayed unmatched. DNA of the CDR3: TGTGCCAGCACCGGGAGGGATAATGAGCAGTTCTTC. This translates into CASTGRDNEQFF.

The chain is built from TRBV9 and TRBJ1-5; no reliable D call. This CDR3 spans 15 amino acids. The germline V and J ends were trimmed by 0 bases and 6 bases, with 13 bases remaining between them. In germline, CDR1 is SGDLS, CDR2 YYNGEE. CDR3 amino acids: CASSVGGEVGQPQHF. The CDR3, as DNA: TGTGCCAGCAGCGTAGGTGGGGAGGTAGGTCAGCCCCAGCATTTT.

The chain has TRBV6-5 and TRBJ1-2; D is ambiguous. The CDR3 consists of 13 residues. The germline V gene encodes CDR1 MNHEY and CDR2 SVGAGI. Trimming took 0 bases from V and 8 from J, leaving 10 bases between them. DNA for the CDR3: TGTGCCAGCAGTTACTCCGGGGTGGGGGGCTACACCTTC. Residues: CASSYSGVGGYTF.

The chain has TRBV30 and TRBJ1-6, with 8 bases fitting TRBD1. The CDR3 loop spans 15 amino acids. Germline loops: CDR1 GTSNPN, CDR2 SVGIG (reference sequence). J lost 6 bases, V lost 4 bases, and 8 bases had no gene match. The DNA for the CDR3 is TGTGCCTGGAACCCGGAGACAGGGGCTAATTCACCCCTCCACTTT. Protein product: CAWNPETGANSPLHF.